This TCR beta chain emerged from a study of T-cell memory formation after mild COVID-19. Overall study: Largely, TCR clusters stayed within a single donor. Study-wide results and limits: Among CD4+ contracting clones, most were CM and EM, and CD8+ ones EMRA. Later expanders leaned CD4+, whereas day 15 to 85 contracting clones were balanced CD4/CD8.

This clonotype occurred many times. What it binds is unknown. After 5'RACE with constant-segment primers, TCR alpha and TCR beta cDNA libraries carrying sample barcodes and UMIs were obtained. TCRdb re-analysed the 5' RACE reads in MiXCR, keeping a single row per CDR3 protein. The sample lists 75,000 to 95,000 distinct CDR3 sequences, roughly 16% occurring once. The CDR3 is 12 amino acids. Germline assignment: CDR1 LNHDA and CDR2 SQIVND (reference sequence). V dropped 10 bases and J dropped 5 bases, with 14 bases sitting between them. Sequenced: PBMCs or a T cell subset sorted from them (not recorded which). The source is a man aged 18 to 35 who had mild COVID-19 (a few samples of this study predate the infection). Cell type and time point are not known. The V gene is TRBV19, the J gene TRBJ1-2, with D maybe TRBD1 (5 bases). The CDR3 coding sequence is TGTGCCACCGGAATGGGACCTTATGGCTACACCTTC. It translates to CATGMGPYGYTF.